This passage covers 21 T cell receptor beta chains from one sample sequenced in a study of graft-versus-host responses after intestinal transplantation. Measured with immunoSEQ multiplex PCR; TCRdb has only the in-frame clones, and not every one. The table shows some 79,000 clones, with 85% to 90% occurring only once. These TCRs' antigens remain unknown. The sequences come from unstimulated CD4+ T cells sorted from spleen or lymph node cells, collected before intestinal transplant. These receptors all come from a human donor who received an intestinal transplant.

The rearrangement joins TRBV7-9 to TRBJ2-1; D is unclear. Looked up from germline, CDR1 is SEHNR and CDR2 is FQNEAQ (reference sequence). The CDR3 covers 10 residues. V was shortened by 5 bases and J by 12 bases, with 8 bases between the two germline ends. The CDR3 DNA reads as TGTGCCAGCAGCCCTCTTCGGCAGTTCTTC. Its protein product is CASSPLRQFF.

With respect to this clone: Other DNA variants within this sample encode the same CDR3. This chain links TRBV28 with TRBJ2-3, with 12 bases fitting TRBD1. V trimming: 4 bases; J trimming: 4 bases; junction bases outside the gene matches: 3. The germline V gene has CDR1 MDHEN and CDR2 SYDVKM. There are 15 residues in the CDR3. CDR3 bases: TGTGCCAGCAGTTCGGGACAGGGGGCATCAGATACGCAGTATTTT. Protein: CASSSGQGASDTQYF.

The V gene is TRBV2, the J gene TRBJ1-1, with D possibly being TRBD1 (6 bases). CDR3 size: 17 residues. V lost 0 bases, J lost 0 bases, and 14 bases lay in between. Germline CDR1 and CDR2: SNHLY and FYNNEI. The CDR3 DNA follows: TGTGCCAGCAGTGAAGCGCGGCAGGGGATTATGAACACTGAAGCTTTCTTT. Translated: CASSEARQGIMNTEAFF.

The rearrangement joins TRBV30 to TRBJ1-1; 7 nucleotides agree with TRBD1. Per the germline V gene, CDR1 is GTSNPN and CDR2 is SVGIG (reference sequence). This CDR3 spans 13 amino acids. V lost 8 bases and J lost 2; bases outside the gene matches: 8. The CDR3 sequence: CAHTGAANTEAFF. For the CDR3, the DNA is TGTGCCCATACAGGGGCCGCCAACACTGAAGCTTTCTTT.

The sample holds one count of this clone. V is TRBV4-2 and J is TRBJ2-7; 12 nucleotides match TRBD2. This CDR3 contains 18 residues. J was trimmed by 6 bases and V by 3 bases; bases with no gene match: 15. The germline V gene encodes CDR1 LGHNA and CDR2 YNFKEQ. CDR3 loop: CASSQWTSGEPPSSEQYF. The CDR3 nucleotides read TGTGCCAGCAGCCAGTGGACTAGCGGGGAACCACCCAGCAGCGAGCAGTACTTC.

The chain has TRBV19 and TRBJ2-1; D is uncertain. The CDR3 has 10 residues. V lost 8 bases and J 10 bases, leaving 9 bases between the germline ends. CDR1 LNHDA and CDR2 SQIVND come from the germline V gene (reference sequence). CDR3 residues: CASGGQEQFF. CDR3 sequence (DNA): TGTGCCAGTGGTGGGCAAGAGCAGTTCTTC.

The chain recombines TRBV5-8 with TRBJ1-2, with no clear D. Germline CDR1 reads SGHTS; CDR2 reads YDEGEE. Trimming left V 4 bases short and J 7 bases short, with 11 bases between. The CDR3 loop spans 12 amino acids. The chain's CDR3 is CASSPSVGGYTF. The CDR3 DNA follows: TGTGCCAGCAGCCCGAGCGTAGGTGGCTACACCTTC.

This rearrangement joins TRBV6-5 to TRBJ1-2, with 7 bases aligning to TRBD1. The CDR3 covers 12 residues. V lost 8 bases to trimming and J lost 2 bases; unmatched junction nucleotides: 2. Germline V lookup: CDR1 MNHEY, CDR2 SVGAGI. The CDR3 DNA reads TGTGCCAGCGGCAGGGGGAACTATGGCTACACCTTC. It translates to CASGRGNYGYTF.

The chain couples TRBV7-9 to TRBJ2-6; TRBD1 agrees at 9 bases. The CDR3 spans 17 residues. CDR1 and CDR2 from the germline V gene are SEHNR and FQNEAQ (reference sequence). The V segment lost 5 bases and the J segment 2 bases; nucleotides outside the gene matches: 7. CDR3 nucleotides: TGTGCCAGCAGCACCGGGACAGGGAACACTGGGGCCAACGTCCTGACTTTC. This encodes CASSTGTGNTGANVLTF.

The rearrangement joins TRBV9 to TRBJ2-1; 10 nucleotides align to TRBD2. V lost 0 bases to trimming and J lost 3 bases; unmatched junction nucleotides: 9. CDR3 length: 18 amino acids. Germline V gene data show CDR1 as SGDLS and CDR2 as YYNGEE. The CDR3 here is CASSVEAGGGFNYNEQFF. The CDR3 DNA reads TGTGCCAGCAGCGTAGAAGCGGGAGGGGGATTTAACTACAATGAGCAGTTCTTC. Filled out from reference TRBV9 and TRBJ2-1, the complete variable domain reads DSGVTQTPKHLITATGQRVTLRCSPRSGDLSVYWYQQSLDQGLQFLIQYYNGEERAKGNILERFSAQQFPDLHSELNLSSLELGDSALYFCASSVEAGGGFNYNEQFFGPGTRLTVL.

V and J are TRBV7-9 and TRBJ2-2; TRBD2 is a possible D gene (6 bases). This CDR3 has 15 residues. Germline CDR1 reads SEHNR; CDR2 reads FQNEAQ (reference sequence). The V end was cut by 5 bases, the J end by 7 bases, with 17 bases between. As DNA, the CDR3 is TGTGCCAGCAGCGACGGGGGACGGTTCGGCGGGGAGCTGTTTTTT. Its translation is CASSDGGRFGGELFF. The whole variable domain, remainder taken from reference TRBV7-9 and TRBJ2-2, is DTGVSQNPRHKITKRGQNVTFRCDPISEHNRLYWYRQTLGQGPEFLTYFQNEAQLEKSRLLSDRFSAERPKGSFSTLEIQRTEQGDSAMYLCASSDGGRFGGELFFGEGSRLTVL.

V and J are TRBV5-1 and TRBJ1-2, with TRBD1 identical over 9 bases. CDR1 is SGHRS, CDR2 YFSETQ, per germline. V shed 1 base, J shed 1 base, and the junction held 2 bases outside the gene matches. This CDR3 is 15 amino acids long. CDR3 sequence (DNA): TGCGCCAGCAGCTTGAGGACAGGGGTTAACTATGGCTACACCTTC. It codes for CASSLRTGVNYGYTF.

The CDR3 is CASSPIQGAERAFF. The CDR3 nucleotides read TGTGCCAGCTCACCCATACAGGGGGCGGAAAGGGCTTTCTTT. The chain is built from TRBV18 and TRBJ1-1; 9 bases are a match to TRBD1. This CDR3 comprises 14 residues. Germline assignment: CDR1 KGHSH and CDR2 LQKENI. The trim removed 3 bases at V and 11 bases at J, leaving 10 bases unmatched.

This clone came up once. A read error may produce the germline difference seen at one junction end. This rearrangement joins TRBV7-7 to TRBJ2-5, with a possible D match to TRBD2 (5 bases). CDR1 SSHAT and CDR2 FNYEAQ come from the germline V gene (reference sequence). The CDR3 runs to 16 residues. In nucleotides, the CDR3 is TGTGCTAGCAGCTTAGGTAGAGCGAGAGGGCAAGAGACCCAGTACTTC. Its protein product is CASSLGRARGQETQYF.

This chain uses TRBV4-1 with TRBJ2-7; a possible D gene is TRBD1 (5 bases). The CDR3 extends over 13 amino acids. Germline CDR1 is MGHRA and CDR2 is YSYEKL. Trimming took off 4 bases at V and 2 bases at J, with 9 bases between the two ends. CDR3 coding DNA: TGCGCCAGCAGCCGGCAGGGCACCTACGAGCAGTACTTC. Its translation: CASSRQGTYEQYF.

This chain joins TRBV29-1 and TRBJ1-1; no clear D. The CDR3 spans 11 residues. Germline V lookup: CDR1 SQVTM, CDR2 ANQGSEA. Trimming removed 2 bases at V and 5 bases at J, with 6 bases between. The CDR3 sequence is CSVERRTEAFF. The CDR3 DNA is TGCAGCGTTGAACGGAGGACTGAAGCTTTCTTT.

The V call is TRBV6-6, the J call TRBJ2-7, with 8 bases matching TRBD1. Trimming removed 6 bases from V and 0 bases from J; junction bases left unmatched: 7. Germline V CDR1 and CDR2: MNHNY, SVGAGI (reference sequence). The CDR3 length is 15 residues. DNA for the CDR3: TGTGCCAGCAGCCGGCCGACAGGGGCCTCCTACGAGCAGTACTTC. Translated, it gives CASSRPTGASYEQYF.

The rearrangement joins TRBV15 to TRBJ1-1; 7 positions match TRBD1. The V gene's germline CDR1 is LNHNV and CDR2 YYDKDF (reference sequence). V trimming: 2 bases; J trimming: 1 base; junction bases outside the gene matches: 4. The CDR3 extends over 15 amino acids. The CDR3 region is CATSRQGVGNTEAFF. The CDR3 nucleotides are TGTGCCACCAGCAGACAGGGGGTGGGGAACACTGAAGCTTTCTTT.

This chain uses TRBV6-1 with TRBJ2-7; D is unresolved. CDR3 length equals 16 residues. V was cut by 0 bases and J by 2 bases, with 14 bases left in between. Germline loops: CDR1 MNHNS, CDR2 SASEGT. The CDR3 DNA reads TGTGCCAGCAGTGAAGCGAGACGCCTCAGGACCTACGAGCAGTACTTC. Translation: CASSEARRLRTYEQYF.

V usage is TRBV7-8 and J usage is TRBJ1-1; D perhaps matches TRBD1 (6 bases). From germline, CDR1 is SGHVS and CDR2 FQNEAQ. Trimming cost V 2 bases and J 6 bases, with 16 bases left between them. This CDR3 region has 15 residues. The CDR3 nucleotides read TGTGCCAGCAGCTTATCGAGGACAAACAGGGCTGAAGCTTTCTTT. This codes for CASSLSRTNRAEAFF.

This CDR3 reads CAWRPSSGNTIYF. Written as DNA, the CDR3 is TGTGCCTGGAGACCCAGCTCTGGAAACACCATATATTTT. The genes are TRBV30 and TRBJ1-3; D gene ambiguous. V was clipped by 3 bases and J by 0 bases, with 6 bases between them. The CDR3 runs 13 residues. Germline loops: CDR1 GTSNPN, CDR2 SVGIG (reference sequence).